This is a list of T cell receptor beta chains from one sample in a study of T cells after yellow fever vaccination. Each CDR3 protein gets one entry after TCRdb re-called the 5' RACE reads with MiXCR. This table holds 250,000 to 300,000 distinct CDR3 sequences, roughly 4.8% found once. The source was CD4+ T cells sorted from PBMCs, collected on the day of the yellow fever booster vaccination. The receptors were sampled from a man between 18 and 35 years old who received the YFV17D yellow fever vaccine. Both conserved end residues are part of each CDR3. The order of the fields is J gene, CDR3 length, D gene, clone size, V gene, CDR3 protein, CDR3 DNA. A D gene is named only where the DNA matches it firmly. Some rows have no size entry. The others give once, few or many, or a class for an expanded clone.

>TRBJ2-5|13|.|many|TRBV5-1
CASSLEYQETQYF
TGCGCCAGCAGCTTGGAGTACCAAGAGACCCAGTACTTC
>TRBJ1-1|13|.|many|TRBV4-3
CASSRAFDTEAFF
TGCGCCAGCAGCCGAGCATTTGACACTGAAGCTTTCTTT
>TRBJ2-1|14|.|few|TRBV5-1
CASSLSGVGNEQFF
TGCGCCAGCAGCTTGTCCGGGGTGGGGAATGAGCAGTTCTTC
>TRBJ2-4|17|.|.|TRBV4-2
CASSQASLRVAKNIQYF
TGTGCCAGCAGCCAAGCCAGCCTTAGGGTAGCCAAAAACATTCAGTACTTC
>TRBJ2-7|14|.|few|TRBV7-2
CASSLLSLAYEQYF
TGTGCCAGCAGCTTATTGTCGCTAGCCTACGAGCAGTACTTC
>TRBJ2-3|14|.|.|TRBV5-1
CASRWGVTTDTQYF
TGCGCCAGCAGGTGGGGGGTCACCACAGATACGCAGTATTTT
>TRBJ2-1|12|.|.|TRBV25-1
CASSEYDSGRFF
TGTGCCAGCAGTGAATACGATTCCGGGCGGTTCTTC
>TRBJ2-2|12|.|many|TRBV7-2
CASSLNSGELFF
TGTGCCAGCAGCCTCAACTCCGGGGAGCTGTTTTTT
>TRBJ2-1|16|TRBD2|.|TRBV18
CASSSSGGAPYNEQFF
TGTGCCAGCTCATCAAGCGGGGGGGCTCCCTACAATGAGCAGTTCTTC
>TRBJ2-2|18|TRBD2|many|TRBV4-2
CASSQGSGGWANTGELFF
TGTGCCAGCAGCCAAGGAAGCGGGGGATGGGCCAACACCGGGGAGCTGTTTTTT
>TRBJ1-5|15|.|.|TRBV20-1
CSARDVRGRAQPQHF
TGCAGTGCTAGAGATGTCCGGGGCAGAGCGCAGCCCCAGCATTTT
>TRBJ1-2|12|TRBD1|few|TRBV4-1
CASSQPRGSSTF
TGCGCCAGCAGCCAACCCAGGGGGTCTAGCACCTTC
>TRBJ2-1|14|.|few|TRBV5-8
CASSSVGVYNEQFF
TGTGCCAGCAGCTCGGTAGGGGTATACAATGAGCAGTTCTTC
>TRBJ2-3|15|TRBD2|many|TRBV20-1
CSAPLAGLRVDTQYF
TGCAGTGCCCCTCTAGCGGGCCTGAGGGTGGATACGCAGTATTTT
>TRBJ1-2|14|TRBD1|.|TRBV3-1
CASTYGQAWGGYTF
TGTGCCAGCACATATGGACAGGCTTGGGGAGGCTACACCTTC
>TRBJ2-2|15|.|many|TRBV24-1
CATSDLAGNPGELFF
TGTGCCACCAGTGATTTGGCGGGGAACCCCGGGGAGCTGTTTTTT
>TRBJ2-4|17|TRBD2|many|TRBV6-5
CASSYGLAGGPRNIQYF
TGTGCCAGCAGTTACGGACTAGCGGGGGGGCCGAGGAACATTCAGTACTTC
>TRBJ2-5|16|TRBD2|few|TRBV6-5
CASRKSGGAGQETQYF
TGTGCCAGCAGAAAGAGCGGGGGGGCTGGCCAAGAGACCCAGTACTTC
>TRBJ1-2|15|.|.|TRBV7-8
CASSTQRGIRYGYTF
TGTGCCAGCAGCACCCAAAGGGGTATCCGCTATGGCTACACCTTC
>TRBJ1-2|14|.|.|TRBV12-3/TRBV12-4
CASSLAPGEVGYTF
TGTGCCAGCAGTTTAGCCCCAGGGGAGGTTGGCTACACCTTC
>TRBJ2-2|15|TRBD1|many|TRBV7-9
CASSSPGQRTGELFF
TGTGCCAGCAGCTCACCGGGACAGAGAACGGGGGAGCTGTTTTTT
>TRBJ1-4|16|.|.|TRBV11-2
CASSLVSGATNEKLFF
TGTGCCAGCAGCTTAGTCTCGGGAGCAACTAATGAAAAACTGTTTTTT
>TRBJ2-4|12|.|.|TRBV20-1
CSAPRQGNIQYF
TGCAGTGCCCCTAGGCAGGGAAACATTCAGTACTTC